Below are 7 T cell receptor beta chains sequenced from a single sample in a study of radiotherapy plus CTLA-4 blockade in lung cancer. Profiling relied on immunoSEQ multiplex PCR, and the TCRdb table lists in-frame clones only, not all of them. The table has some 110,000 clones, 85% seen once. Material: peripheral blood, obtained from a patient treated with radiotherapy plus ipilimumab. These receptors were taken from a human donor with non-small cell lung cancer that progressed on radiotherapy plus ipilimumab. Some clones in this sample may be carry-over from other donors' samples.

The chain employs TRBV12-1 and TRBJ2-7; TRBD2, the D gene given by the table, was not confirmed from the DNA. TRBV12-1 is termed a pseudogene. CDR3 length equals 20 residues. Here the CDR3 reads CASSPYPDTGTSGGAHEQYF. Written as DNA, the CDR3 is TGTGCCAGCAGCCCCTACCCCGACACCGGGACTAGCGGGGGGGCCCACGAGCAGTACTTC.

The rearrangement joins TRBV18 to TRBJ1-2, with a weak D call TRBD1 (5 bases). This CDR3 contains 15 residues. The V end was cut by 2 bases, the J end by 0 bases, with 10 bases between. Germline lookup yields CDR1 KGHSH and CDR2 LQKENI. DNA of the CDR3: TGTGCCAGCTCACCAGGGACGGATACTAACTATGGCTACACCTTC. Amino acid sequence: CASSPGTDTNYGYTF.

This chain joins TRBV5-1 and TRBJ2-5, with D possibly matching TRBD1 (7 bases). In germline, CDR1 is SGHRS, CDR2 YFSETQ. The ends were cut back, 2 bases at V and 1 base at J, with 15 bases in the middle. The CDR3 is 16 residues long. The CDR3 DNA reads TGCGCCAGCAGCTTCACAGGGGCTAGCGTCCAAGAGACCCAGTACTTC. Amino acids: CASSFTGASVQETQYF.

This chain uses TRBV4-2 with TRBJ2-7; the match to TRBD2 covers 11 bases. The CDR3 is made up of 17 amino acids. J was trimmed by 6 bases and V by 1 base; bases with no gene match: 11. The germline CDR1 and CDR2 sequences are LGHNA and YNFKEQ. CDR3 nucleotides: TGTGCCAGCAGCCAAGGGCTAGCGGGGGGCACCCTTAGCGAGCAGTACTTC. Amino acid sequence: CASSQGLAGGTLSEQYF.

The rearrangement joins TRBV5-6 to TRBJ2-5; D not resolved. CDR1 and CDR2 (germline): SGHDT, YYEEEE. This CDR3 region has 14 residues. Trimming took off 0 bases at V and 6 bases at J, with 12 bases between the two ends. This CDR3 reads CASSLGGPAKTQYF. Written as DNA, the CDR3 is TGTGCCAGCAGCTTGGGCGGACCAGCCAAGACCCAGTACTTC.

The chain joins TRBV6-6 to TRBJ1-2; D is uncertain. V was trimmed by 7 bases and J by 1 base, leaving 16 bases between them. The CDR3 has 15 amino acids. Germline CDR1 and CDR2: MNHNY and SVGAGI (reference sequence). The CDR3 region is CASIDYDGFNYGYTF. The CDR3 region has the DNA TGTGCCAGCATCGACTATGACGGGTTTAACTATGGCTACACCTTC.

CDR3 amino acids: CASSLGLAPYNEQFF. The DNA for the CDR3 is TGCGCCAGCAGCCTTGGACTAGCACCCTACAATGAGCAGTTCTTC. The chain has TRBV5-1 and TRBJ2-1; 8 nucleotides match TRBD2. Germline loops: CDR1 SGHRS, CDR2 YFSETQ. V lost 4 bases, J lost 2 bases, and 5 bases stayed unmatched. The CDR3 covers 15 residues.